The clone carrying this T cell receptor beta chain was counted many times. As yet, its antigen is unknown. MiXCR was run by TCRdb on the RT-PCR reads, yielding one entry per CDR3 protein. The sample carries roughly 650,000 distinct CDR3 sequences, around 13% recorded once. The sample originates from a study of response to subunit inactivated influenza vaccine. Findings and caveats of the study: T cells newly recruited by each seasonal influenza vaccination are few, the authors suggested.

The CDR3 extends over 14 amino acids. Deletions cut 5 bases from V and 1 base from J, with 11 bases between. Sequencing used PBMCs from blood, obtained 14 days before vaccination. The TCR comes from a man aged 50-59 years who received an inactivated influenza vaccine. The rearrangement joins TRBV12-3 or TRBV12-4 to TRBJ1-1, with D possibly matching TRBD1 (5 bases). CDR3 sequence (DNA): TGTGCCAGCAGTCTCTTCGGGGGGAACACTGAAGCTTTCTTT. Protein: CASSLFGGNTEAFF.